This is a list of T cell receptor beta chains from one sample in a study of blood T cell repertoires in COVID-19. This table comes from immunoSEQ multiplex PCR, and its TCRdb copy is limited to in-frame clones, with some not included. This table holds under 95,000 clones, around 87% found once. The sample taken for sequencing was peripheral blood. These receptors came from a man between 40 and 49 years old with acute or convalescent COVID-19. Each CDR3 is given with its conserved first and last residue. Each record gives: D gene, J gene, clone size, V gene, CDR3 protein, CDR3 DNA. A D gene is named only where the DNA matches it firmly. Clone size, where shown, is once, few, many, or a class for clones that have expanded.

D: TRBD2
J: TRBJ2-3
size: NA
V: TRBV5-4
CDR3: CASSLLAGAGDTQYF
DNA: TGTGCCAGCAGCTTACTAGCGGGGGCAGGAGATACGCAGTATTTT

D: NA
J: TRBJ1-4
size: few
V: TRBV12-5
CDR3: CASGLGATNEKLFF
DNA: TGTGCTAGTGGTTTGGGAGCAACTAATGAAAAACTGTTTTTT

D: TRBD1
J: TRBJ2-1
size: NA
V: TRBV6-1
CDR3: CASSESTGVGYNEQFF
DNA: TGTGCCAGCAGTGAAAGCACAGGGGTTGGTTACAATGAGCAGTTCTTC

D: NA
J: TRBJ2-1
size: NA
V: TRBV30
CDR3: CAWSVPGGAGEQFF
DNA: TGTGCCTGGAGTGTGCCTGGGGGGGCCGGTGAGCAGTTCTTC

D: NA
J: TRBJ2-1
size: NA
V: TRBV6-6
CDR3: CASSYQSRGSGFF
DNA: TGTGCCAGCAGTTACCAGTCACGGGGTTCGGGGTTCTTC

D: TRBD2
J: TRBJ2-2
size: NA
V: TRBV7-2
CDR3: CASRSLAGGPIGELFF
DNA: TGTGCCAGCAGATCACTAGCGGGGGGGCCTATCGGGGAGCTGTTTTTT

D: NA
J: TRBJ1-1
size: once
V: TRBV3-1/TRBV3-2
CDR3: CASRRPGGEAFF
DNA: TGTGCCAGCAGACGACCTGGCGGGGAAGCTTTCTTT

D: TRBD1
J: TRBJ1-2
size: once
V: TRBV5-1
CDR3: CASSFSGTGEIANYGYTF
DNA: TGCGCCAGCAGCTTTTCTGGGACAGGGGAAATCGCTAACTATGGCTACACCTTC

D: NA
J: TRBJ1-2
size: NA
V: TRBV19
CDR3: CASSWQSLVNGYTF
DNA: TGTGCCAGTAGTTGGCAGTCCCTGGTAAATGGCTACACCTTC

D: TRBD1
J: TRBJ2-7
size: NA
V: TRBV5-4
CDR3: CASSLRYRGDPHEQYF
DNA: TGTGCCAGCAGCTTAAGATACAGGGGGGACCCGCACGAGCAGTACTTC

D: NA
J: TRBJ1-4
size: NA
V: TRBV3-1/TRBV3-2
CDR3: CASSQDYGEKLFF
DNA: TGTGCCAGCAGCCAAGACTATGGTGAAAAACTGTTTTTT

D: TRBD1
J: TRBJ2-5
size: NA
V: TRBV28
CDR3: CASLPPGGQGALGTQYF
DNA: TGTGCCAGCCTCCCCCCCGGCGGACAGGGGGCGCTAGGGACCCAGTACTTC

D: NA
J: TRBJ1-1
size: once
V: TRBV18
CDR3: CASSPRADSNTEAFF
DNA: TGTGCCAGCTCACCACGGGCGGACTCGAACACTGAAGCTTTCTTT

D: NA
J: TRBJ2-5
size: NA
V: TRBV10-3
CDR3: CAISGNGGQETQYF
DNA: TGTGCCATCAGTGGGAATGGCGGTCAAGAGACCCAGTACTTC

D: NA
J: TRBJ1-2
size: few
V: TRBV20-1
CDR3: CSASNMNGYTF
DNA: TGCAGTGCTAGCAACATGAACGGCTACACCTTC

D: TRBD2
J: TRBJ2-1
size: NA
V: TRBV5-1
CDR3: CASSRESGSGYNEQFF
DNA: TGCGCCAGCAGTCGAGAAAGCGGGAGCGGCTACAATGAGCAGTTCTTC

D: NA
J: TRBJ1-1
size: NA
V: TRBV19
CDR3: CASSIDSRNTEAFF
DNA: TGTGCCAGTAGTATAGATTCCAGGAACACTGAAGCTTTCTTT

D: TRBD1
J: TRBJ2-5
size: NA
V: TRBV9
CDR3: CASSIQGGLGETQYF
DNA: TGTGCCAGCAGCATACAAGGGGGCTTGGGGGAGACCCAGTACTTC

D: NA
J: TRBJ2-2
size: NA
V: TRBV19
CDR3: CASSAPSNTGELFF
DNA: TGTGCCAGTAGTGCTCCTAGCAACACCGGGGAGCTGTTTTTT

D: TRBD2
J: TRBJ2-1
size: NA
V: TRBV27
CDR3: CASRTPGRGIVDEQFF
DNA: TGTGCCAGCAGAACCCCCGGGAGGGGGATTGTTGATGAGCAGTTCTTC

D: NA
J: TRBJ1-5
size: once
V: TRBV19
CDR3: CASSIAAGYSNQPQHF
DNA: TGTGCCAGTAGTATAGCGGCAGGGTATAGCAATCAGCCCCAGCATTTT

D: NA
J: TRBJ1-5
size: NA
V: TRBV6-2/TRBV6-3
CDR3: CASSPPVNQPQHF
DNA: TGTGCCAGCAGTCCCCCAGTGAATCAGCCCCAGCATTTT

D: TRBD1
J: TRBJ1-3
size: NA
V: TRBV7-3
CDR3: CASSLDRENSIYF
DNA: TGTGCCAGCAGCCTCGACAGGGAGAACTCCATATATTTT

D: NA
J: TRBJ1-1
size: NA
V: TRBV30
CDR3: CAWKGELKAMNTEAFF
DNA: TGTGCCTGGAAAGGAGAGCTTAAAGCCATGAACACTGAAGCTTTCTTT

D: NA
J: TRBJ1-5
size: NA
V: TRBV12-5
CDR3: CASGLVAGWGIEPQHF
DNA: TGTGCTAGTGGTTTGGTAGCGGGGTGGGGGATCGAGCCCCAGCATTTT

D: NA
J: TRBJ1-2
size: few
V: TRBV2
CDR3: CASSLQGNYGYTF
DNA: TGTGCCAGCAGCCTACAGGGTAACTATGGCTACACCTTC

D: TRBD1
J: TRBJ2-6
size: NA
V: TRBV11-3
CDR3: CASSFRSGGDNVLTF
DNA: TGTGCCAGCAGCTTTAGATCAGGGGGTGACAACGTCCTGACTTTC

D: NA
J: TRBJ1-2
size: NA
V: TRBV7-9
CDR3: CASSLGAQGSNYGYTF
DNA: TGTGCCAGCAGCTTAGGTGCCCAGGGAAGTAACTATGGCTACACCTTC

D: TRBD1
J: TRBJ1-1
size: NA
V: TRBV6-5
CDR3: CASSPSGTGVTEAFF
DNA: TGTGCCAGCAGCCCCTCCGGGACAGGGGTGACTGAAGCTTTCTTT

D: NA
J: TRBJ2-1
size: NA
V: TRBV7-9
CDR3: CASSFRDWSYNEQFF
DNA: TGTGCCAGCAGCTTCCGGGACTGGTCCTACAATGAGCAGTTCTTC

D: NA
J: TRBJ2-7
size: once
V: TRBV6-5
CDR3: CASSPSYEQYF
DNA: TGTGCCAGCAGCCCCAGCTACGAGCAGTACTTC

D: NA
J: TRBJ1-6
size: few
V: TRBV7-9
CDR3: CASSHRPADSPLHF
DNA: TGTGCCAGCAGCCACCGGCCCGCGGATTCACCCCTCCACTTT

D: NA
J: TRBJ2-3
size: NA
V: TRBV24-1
CDR3: CATSDNSEGHTDTQYF
DNA: TGTGCCACCAGTGATAACAGCGAGGGTCACACAGATACGCAGTATTTT

D: NA
J: TRBJ1-4
size: once
V: TRBV24-1
CDR3: CATSSRPGEKLFF
DNA: TGTGCCACATCCTCACGGCCGGGGGAAAAACTGTTTTTT

D: NA
J: TRBJ2-7
size: NA
V: TRBV9
CDR3: CASSVGQFDYEQYF
DNA: TGTGCCAGCAGCGTAGGGCAGTTTGACTACGAGCAGTACTTC

D: NA
J: TRBJ2-3
size: NA
V: TRBV7-2
CDR3: CASSLYMAGTDTQYF
DNA: TGTGCCAGCAGCTTGTATATGGCTGGTACAGATACGCAGTATTTT

D: TRBD1
J: TRBJ1-2
size: NA
V: TRBV25-1
CDR3: CASSAPTGVHYGYTF
DNA: TGTGCCAGCAGTGCCCCGACAGGGGTTCACTATGGCTACACCTTC

D: TRBD1
J: TRBJ1-2
size: few
V: TRBV2
CDR3: CASRRTRQGEPYGYTF
DNA: TGTGCCAGCAGGCGGACAAGACAGGGGGAACCCTATGGCTACACCTTC

D: NA
J: TRBJ2-7
size: NA
V: TRBV20-1
CDR3: CSASDPVTYEQYF
DNA: TGCAGTGCTAGTGATCCGGTGACCTACGAGCAGTACTTC

D: TRBD1
J: TRBJ1-2
size: NA
V: TRBV2
CDR3: CATGQGGDYGYTF
DNA: TGTGCCACCGGACAGGGGGGTGACTATGGCTACACCTTC

D: NA
J: TRBJ1-1
size: NA
V: TRBV5-1
CDR3: CASSLGTGTEAFF
DNA: TGCGCCAGCAGCTTGGGAACGGGGACTGAAGCTTTCTTT

D: TRBD1
J: TRBJ1-6
size: NA
V: TRBV7-9
CDR3: CASSQEGQGARSPLHF
DNA: TGTGCCAGCAGCCAAGAGGGACAGGGGGCCAGGTCACCCCTCCACTTT

D: NA
J: TRBJ2-5
size: NA
V: TRBV12-3/TRBV12-4
CDR3: CASSLKIRETQYF
DNA: TGTGCCAGCAGTCTAAAGATCCGGGAGACCCAGTACTTC

D: TRBD1
J: TRBJ1-1
size: NA
V: TRBV11-3
CDR3: CASSPGQRNTEAFF
DNA: TGTGCCAGCAGCCCGGGACAGCGGAACACTGAAGCTTTCTTT

D: TRBD1
J: TRBJ1-6
size: NA
V: TRBV11-3
CDR3: CASSSGPIGQANSPLHF
DNA: TGTGCCAGCAGCTCTGGACCTATTGGACAGGCAAATTCACCCCTCCACTTT

D: TRBD2
J: TRBJ2-1
size: few
V: TRBV7-8
CDR3: CASSLPGGSGGTDEQFF
DNA: TGTGCCAGCAGCTTACCCGGAGGTAGCGGGGGTACGGATGAGCAGTTCTTC

D: TRBD2
J: TRBJ2-5
size: NA
V: TRBV7-2
CDR3: CASRRLAGEETQYF
DNA: TGTGCCAGCAGGAGACTAGCGGGAGAAGAGACCCAGTACTTC

D: TRBD2
J: TRBJ2-3
size: NA
V: TRBV27
CDR3: CASSKRLAGGPEDTQYF
DNA: TGTGCCAGCTCTAAAAGACTAGCGGGAGGGCCTGAAGATACGCAGTATTTT

D: NA
J: TRBJ2-2
size: NA
V: TRBV6-1
CDR3: CASSEAAGSFGGELFF
DNA: TGTGCCAGCAGTGAAGCGGCAGGCTCATTTGGCGGGGAGCTGTTTTTT

D: TRBD1
J: TRBJ2-7
size: NA
V: TRBV24-1
CDR3: CATSDPGTGTYEQYF
DNA: TGTGCCACCAGTGATCCTGGGACAGGGACGTACGAGCAGTACTTC

D: TRBD1
J: TRBJ2-1
size: NA
V: TRBV7-2
CDR3: CASSLLTGGANEQFF
DNA: TGTGCCAGCAGCTTATTGACAGGGGGCGCGAATGAGCAGTTCTTC

D: NA
J: TRBJ1-6
size: few
V: TRBV30
CDR3: CAGSGNDNSPLHF
DNA: TGTGCCGGATCCGGGAACGATAATTCACCCCTCCACTTT

D: TRBD1
J: TRBJ1-4
size: once
V: TRBV4-3
CDR3: CASSQPDREGKLFF
DNA: TGCGCCAGCAGCCAACCGGACAGGGAGGGAAAACTGTTTTTT

D: TRBD1
J: TRBJ1-1
size: NA
V: TRBV2
CDR3: CASSRGQGASRAFF
DNA: TGTGCCAGCAGTCGGGGACAGGGGGCCTCTAGGGCTTTCTTT

D: TRBD1
J: TRBJ2-7
size: NA
V: TRBV30
CDR3: CAWSRGRGQGVDEQYF
DNA: TGTGCCTGGAGTCGCGGGCGGGGACAGGGGGTCGACGAGCAGTACTTC

D: TRBD2
J: TRBJ2-3
size: NA
V: TRBV6-2/TRBV6-3
CDR3: CASSYGLVTDTQYF
DNA: TGTGCCAGCAGTTACGGACTAGTTACAGATACGCAGTATTTT

D: TRBD1
J: TRBJ1-4
size: NA
V: TRBV25-1
CDR3: CASLTTGQGFF
DNA: TGTGCCAGCCTTACCACGGGACAGGGGTTTTTT

D: NA
J: TRBJ1-3
size: NA
V: TRBV19
CDR3: CASSIRGAGNTIYF
DNA: TGTGCCAGTAGTATCCGGGGGGCTGGAAACACCATATATTTT

D: TRBD2
J: TRBJ2-7
size: NA
V: TRBV7-8
CDR3: CASSLGVPRGGSEQYF
DNA: TGTGCCAGCAGCTTAGGTGTGCCGCGGGGAGGGAGCGAGCAGTACTTC

D: NA
J: TRBJ1-1
size: NA
V: TRBV19
CDR3: CASSLGLENTEAFF
DNA: TGTGCCAGTAGCCTCGGACTGGAAAACACTGAAGCTTTCTTT